This T cell receptor beta chain came from a study of CD8+ T cells in alopecia areata. At the level of the study: Each of the treated patients was given oral tofacitinib, 5 to 10 mg twice daily, for moderate-to-severe alopecia areata.

Documented treatment: oral pan-JAK inhibitor, 5-10 mg twice daily. It was from PBMCs that CD4+ and CD8+ T cells were sorted. Germline assignment: CDR1 GTSNPN and CDR2 SVGIG (reference sequence). This CDR3 has 12 residues. V was clipped by 8 bases and J by 3 bases; unmatched bases: 2. Reverse transcribed after extraction, RNA yielded cDNA as the sequencing template. Method: immunoSEQ multiplex PCR; TCRdb's copy keeps in-frame clones and lacks some. Of 110,000 or so clones listed, less than 75% are singletons. Study findings and constraints: There were many expanded lesional clones persisting in scalp and blood during tofacitinib. Scalp clonality, together with expanded CD8+ clones among the top 100, fell significantly with tofacitinib.

On this clone itself: Its specificity is unknown.

Sample: CD8+ T cells sorted from blood, taken at week 4, from a patient treated with tofacitinib. This clonotype was obtained from a human donor with alopecia areata. The chain carries TRBV30 and TRBJ2-7; 12 bases line up with TRBD1. The CDR3, as DNA: TGTGCCGGGACAGGGGGCGACTACGAGCAGTACTTC. This codes for CAGTGGDYEQYF.